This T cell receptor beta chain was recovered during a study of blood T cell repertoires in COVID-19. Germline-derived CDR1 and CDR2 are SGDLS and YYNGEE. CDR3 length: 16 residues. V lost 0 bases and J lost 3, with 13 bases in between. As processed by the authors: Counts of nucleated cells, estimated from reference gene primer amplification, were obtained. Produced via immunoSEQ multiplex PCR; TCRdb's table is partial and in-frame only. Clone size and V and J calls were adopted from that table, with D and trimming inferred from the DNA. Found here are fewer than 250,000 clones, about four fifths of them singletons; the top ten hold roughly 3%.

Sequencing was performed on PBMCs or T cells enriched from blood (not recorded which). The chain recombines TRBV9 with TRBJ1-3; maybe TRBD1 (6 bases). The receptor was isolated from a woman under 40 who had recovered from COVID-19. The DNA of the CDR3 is TGTGCCAGCAGCGTAGAGACAGGATTCTATGGAAACACCATATATTTT. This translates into CASSVETGFYGNTIYF.